A selection of T cell receptor beta chains follows, all from one sample in a study of blood T cell repertoires in COVID-19. Sequencing used immunoSEQ multiplex PCR; TCRdb keeps in-frame clones, though not all of them. The table records tens of thousands of clones, over 90% of them present only once. The source material was peripheral blood. The origin of the receptors is a human donor in a cohort sampled during active COVID-19. The CDR3 runs from the conserved cysteine through the conserved F or W. Each record gives: V gene, J gene, clone size, D gene, CDR3 DNA, CDR3 protein. D genes are given only for firm matches. Clone size is stated in some rows and not others, as once, few, many or a class when expanded.

TRBV4-1	TRBJ2-1	NA	TRBD2	TGCGCCAGCAGCCAAGGAAGCGGGGGGGCTCGATTCAATGAGCAGTTCTTC	CASSQGSGGARFNEQFF
TRBV9	TRBJ2-2	NA	TRBD2	TGTGCCAGCAGCCCCTGGACTAGCGGTTTCACCGGGGAGCTGTTTTTT	CASSPWTSGFTGELFF
TRBV7-2	TRBJ2-3	NA	TRBD2	TGTGCCAGCAGCCCACGAGCGGGGGGCTTTGCAGATACGCAGTATTTT	CASSPRAGGFADTQYF
TRBV5-1	TRBJ2-3	NA	NA	TGCGCCAGCAGTTTGGGCCGGTCCGCAGATACGCAGTATTTT	CASSLGRSADTQYF
TRBV3-1/TRBV3-2	TRBJ2-3	NA	NA	TGTGCCAGCAGCCAAGTCGGAGATACGCAGTATTTT	CASSQVGDTQYF
TRBV7-9	TRBJ1-5	once	TRBD1	TGTGCCAGCAGCCGTGGGACAGGGCAGGGAGTGGGCAATCAGCCCCAGCATTTT	CASSRGTGQGVGNQPQHF
TRBV19	TRBJ2-7	NA	NA	TGTGCCACTAACTGGGGGGGGCCAATTTCGTACGAGCAGTACTTC	CATNWGGPISYEQYF
TRBV28	TRBJ2-3	NA	NA	TGTGCCAGCAGGACCCAGGGAATCAGCCCAGATACGCAGTATTTT	CASRTQGISPDTQYF
TRBV10-3	TRBJ2-7	NA	NA	TGTGCCATCAGTGAGACAGGGAGCTCCTACGAGCAGTACTTC	CAISETGSSYEQYF
TRBV7-9	TRBJ1-1	NA	NA	TGTGGGCTGGGGGGGGGCTCGGGTGAAGCTTTCTTT	CGLGGGSGEAFF
TRBV6-5	TRBJ1-1	NA	NA	TGTGCCAGCAGTTCAGAGGGACAAAAGGGGTTCTTT	CASSSEGQKGFF
TRBV5-6	TRBJ2-1	few	NA	TGTGCCAGCAGCTCCGCTAGGAATCTCTACAATGAGCAGTTCTTC	CASSSARNLYNEQFF
TRBV16	TRBJ1-1	NA	NA	TGTGCCAGCAGCCAATCGCCAGGGTCCACTGAAGCTTTCTTT	CASSQSPGSTEAFF